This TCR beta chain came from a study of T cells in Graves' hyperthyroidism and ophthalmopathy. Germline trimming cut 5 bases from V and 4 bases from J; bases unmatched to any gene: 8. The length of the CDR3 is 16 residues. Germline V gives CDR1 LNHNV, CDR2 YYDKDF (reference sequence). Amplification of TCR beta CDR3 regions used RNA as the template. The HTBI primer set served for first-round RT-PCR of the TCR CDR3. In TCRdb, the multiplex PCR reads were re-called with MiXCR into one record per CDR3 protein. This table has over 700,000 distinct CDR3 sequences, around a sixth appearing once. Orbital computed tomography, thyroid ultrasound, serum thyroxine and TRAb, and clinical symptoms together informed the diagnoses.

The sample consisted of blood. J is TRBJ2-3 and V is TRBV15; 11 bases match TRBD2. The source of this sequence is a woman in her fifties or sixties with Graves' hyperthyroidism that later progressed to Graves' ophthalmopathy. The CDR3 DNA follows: TGTGCCACCAGCTCGATCGGGACTAGCGGCCCAGATACGCAGTATTTT. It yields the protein CATSSIGTSGPDTQYF.